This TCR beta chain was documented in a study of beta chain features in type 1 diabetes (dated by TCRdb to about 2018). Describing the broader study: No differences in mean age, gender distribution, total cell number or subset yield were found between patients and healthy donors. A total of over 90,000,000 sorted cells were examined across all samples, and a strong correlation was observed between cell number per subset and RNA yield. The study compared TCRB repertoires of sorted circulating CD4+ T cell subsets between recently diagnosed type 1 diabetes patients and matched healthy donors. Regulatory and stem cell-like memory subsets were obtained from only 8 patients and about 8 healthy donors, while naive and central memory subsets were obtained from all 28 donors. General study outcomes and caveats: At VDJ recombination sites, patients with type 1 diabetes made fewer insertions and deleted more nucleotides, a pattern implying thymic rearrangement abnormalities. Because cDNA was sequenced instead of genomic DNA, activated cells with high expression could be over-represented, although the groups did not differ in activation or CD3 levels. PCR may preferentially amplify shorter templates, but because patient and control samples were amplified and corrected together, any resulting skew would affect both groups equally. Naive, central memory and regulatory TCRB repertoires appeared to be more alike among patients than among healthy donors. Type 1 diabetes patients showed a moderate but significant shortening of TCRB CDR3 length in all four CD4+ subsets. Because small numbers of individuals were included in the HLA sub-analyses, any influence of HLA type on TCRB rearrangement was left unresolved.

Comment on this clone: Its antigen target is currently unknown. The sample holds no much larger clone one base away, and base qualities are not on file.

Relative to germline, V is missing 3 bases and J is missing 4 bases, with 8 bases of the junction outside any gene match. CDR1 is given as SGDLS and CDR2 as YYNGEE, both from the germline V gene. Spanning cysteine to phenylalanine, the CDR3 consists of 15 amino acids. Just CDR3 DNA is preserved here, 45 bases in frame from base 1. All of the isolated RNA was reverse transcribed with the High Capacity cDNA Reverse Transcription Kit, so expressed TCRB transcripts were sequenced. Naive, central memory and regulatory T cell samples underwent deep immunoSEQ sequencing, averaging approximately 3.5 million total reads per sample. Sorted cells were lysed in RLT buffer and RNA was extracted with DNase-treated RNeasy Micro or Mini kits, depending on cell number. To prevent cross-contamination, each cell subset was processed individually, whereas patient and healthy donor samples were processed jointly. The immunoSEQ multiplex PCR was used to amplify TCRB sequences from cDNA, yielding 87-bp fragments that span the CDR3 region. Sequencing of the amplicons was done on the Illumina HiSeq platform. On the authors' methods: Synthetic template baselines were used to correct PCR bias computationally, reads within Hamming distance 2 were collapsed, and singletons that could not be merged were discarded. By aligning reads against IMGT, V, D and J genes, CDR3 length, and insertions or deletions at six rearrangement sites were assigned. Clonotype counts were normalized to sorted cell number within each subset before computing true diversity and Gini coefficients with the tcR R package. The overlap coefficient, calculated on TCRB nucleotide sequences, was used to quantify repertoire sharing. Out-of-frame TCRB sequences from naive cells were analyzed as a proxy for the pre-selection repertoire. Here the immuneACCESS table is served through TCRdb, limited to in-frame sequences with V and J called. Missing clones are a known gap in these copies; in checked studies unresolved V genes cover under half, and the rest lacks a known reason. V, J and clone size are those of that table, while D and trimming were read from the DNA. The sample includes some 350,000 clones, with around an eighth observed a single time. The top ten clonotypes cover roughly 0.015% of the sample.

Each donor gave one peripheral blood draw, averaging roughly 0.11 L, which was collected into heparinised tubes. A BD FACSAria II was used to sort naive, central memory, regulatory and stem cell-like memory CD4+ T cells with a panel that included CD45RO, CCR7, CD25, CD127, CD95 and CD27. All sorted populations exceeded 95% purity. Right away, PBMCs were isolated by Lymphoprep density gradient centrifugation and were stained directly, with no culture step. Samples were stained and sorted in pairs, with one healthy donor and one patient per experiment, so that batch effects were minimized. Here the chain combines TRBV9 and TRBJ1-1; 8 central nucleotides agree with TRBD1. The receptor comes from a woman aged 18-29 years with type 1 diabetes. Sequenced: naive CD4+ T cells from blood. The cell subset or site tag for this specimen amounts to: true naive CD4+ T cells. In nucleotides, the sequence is TGTGCCAGCAGCGCCATTTGGACAGGGCCCACTGAAGCTTTCTTT. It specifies CASSAIWTGPTEAFF.